The 9 T cell receptor beta chains in this list originate from one sample, sequenced in a study of T cell responses to AZD1222 COVID-19 vaccine. Clones were read by immunoSEQ multiplex PCR, and TCRdb kept only the in-frame ones, dropping some. The profile covers around 80,000 clones, with roughly 88% appearing a single time and over 9.5% taken by the ten largest. The material sequenced was peripheral blood, taken 28 days after the second AZD1222 dose. The receptor set was obtained from an adult who received the AZD1222 COVID-19 vaccine.

Concerning this clone: One junction end does not reproduce the germline sequence, and a read error may be involved. The CDR3 DNA sequence: TGTGCCAGCAGCCAGGGAGGTCAGGTCTTT. Protein: CASSQGGQVF. The chain employs TRBV3-1 (or the pseudogene TRBV3-2) and TRBJ1-1; no reliable D call. The CDR3 spans 10 residues. The V gene's germline CDR1 is LGHDT and CDR2 YNNKEL (reference sequence).

This clone was counted at least ten times. The rearrangement links TRBV5-1 to TRBJ2-1; the match to TRBD1 covers 8 bases. Germline V gene sequence: CDR1 SGHRS, CDR2 YFSETQ. The CDR3 covers 14 residues. Germline trimming cut 4 bases from V and 10 bases from J; bases unmatched to any gene: 10. The CDR3: CASSPGQGFNEQFF. The DNA for the CDR3 is TGCGCCAGCAGCCCTGGACAGGGCTTTAACGAGCAGTTCTTC. Complete variable domain (other parts from reference TRBV5-1 and TRBJ2-1): KAGVTQTPRYLIKTRGQQVTLSCSPISGHRSVSWYQQTPGQGLQFLFEYFSETQRNKGNFPGRFSGRQFSNSRSEMNVSTLELGDSALYLCASSPGQGFNEQFFGPGTRLTVL.

The table lists this clone with a count of one. The rearrangement links TRBV7-9 to TRBJ1-6; 9 bases are a match to TRBD1. Looked up from germline, CDR1 is SEHNR and CDR2 is FQNEAQ (reference sequence). The CDR3 has 18 residues. V shed 0 bases, J shed 6 bases, and the junction held 9 bases outside the gene matches. This chain's CDR3 is CASSLATGGMFGNSPLHF. CDR3 coding DNA: TGTGCCAGCAGCTTAGCGACAGGGGGTATGTTTGGTAATTCACCCCTCCACTTT.

The V and J genes are TRBV7-9 and TRBJ2-6, with a weak D call TRBD1 (5 bases). Germline CDR1 SEHNR, CDR2 FQNEAQ (reference sequence). V lost 1 base, J lost 1 base, and 8 bases lay in between. There are 16 residues in the CDR3. Here the CDR3 DNA reads TGTGCCAGCAGCTTAGACTCAGGGTCTGGGGCCAACGTCCTGACTTTC. Translation: CASSLDSGSGANVLTF.

This clone has only a few counts. The V and J genes are TRBV28 and TRBJ1-3, with D tentatively TRBD1 (5 bases). CDR3 length: 14 residues. Germline CDR1 is MDHEN and CDR2 is SYDVKM. Trimming pared 10 bases from V and 4 bases from J, leaving 17 bases between. CDR3 sequence: CATTLWGTGNTIYF. The CDR3 region has the DNA TGTGCCACCACCTTGTGGGGGACCGGAAACACCATATATTTT.

This clone was seen many times. This chain links TRBV6-6 with TRBJ2-7, with D possibly being TRBD2 (6 bases). Looked up from germline, CDR1 is MNHNY and CDR2 is SVGAGI (reference sequence). Trimming stripped 5 bases from V and 2 bases from J, with 10 bases between. The CDR3 is 13 amino acids. CDR3 loop: CASSRTTPYEQYF. DNA of the CDR3: TGTGCCAGCAGTAGGACTACCCCCTACGAGCAGTACTTC.

The genes are TRBV5-1 and TRBJ1-2, with D possibly TRBD1 on 5 matching bases. This CDR3 is 13 amino acids long. Trimming pared 5 bases from V and 6 bases from J, leaving 14 bases between. Germline loops: CDR1 SGHRS, CDR2 YFSETQ. The CDR3 here is CASSEGNRHGYTF. The CDR3 nucleotides are TGCGCCAGCAGTGAGGGGAACCGGCATGGCTACACCTTC.

This clone was detected only once. The chain joins TRBV11-3 to TRBJ2-5; 9 bases match TRBD2. This CDR3 has 16 residues. V lost 5 bases, J lost 2 bases, and 9 bases stayed unmatched. CDR1 is SGHNT and CDR2 is YENEEA in the germline V gene. The CDR3 loop is CASSDARRGGQETQYF. For the CDR3, the DNA is TGTGCCAGCAGCGACGCTAGGCGGGGGGGACAAGAGACCCAGTACTTC.

The V gene is TRBV27, the J gene TRBJ2-1; D is unresolved. Looked up from germline, CDR1 is MNHEY and CDR2 is SMNVEV (reference sequence). The CDR3 runs to 14 residues. The V end lost 0 bases, the J end lost 1 base, and 4 bases lay between the germline ends. The CDR3 here is CASSLSGSYNEQFF. Here the CDR3 DNA reads TGTGCCAGCAGTTTATCAGGATCCTACAATGAGCAGTTCTTC.